The next 5 T cell receptor beta chains were all read from a single sample in a study of spatial heterogeneity in lung cancer. Using its own MiXCR run on the 5' RACE reads, TCRdb lists one record per CDR3 protein. This table holds about 14,000 distinct CDR3 sequences, around 10% found once. Time point defined: sample taken at primary tumor resection. The study sequenced unsorted whole RNA from tumor, nontumor lung or frozen PBMC. The source material was PBMCs, sampled at surgery. The receptors shown here come from a male donor with early-stage non-small cell lung cancer.

This clonotype is categorized as medium-sized. The J gene is TRBJ2-5, the V gene TRBV20-1; D is unresolved. V lost 0 bases and J 6 bases, leaving 11 bases between the germline ends. The CDR3 has 13 amino acids. The germline CDR1 and CDR2 sequences are DFQATT and SNEGSKA (reference sequence). CDR3 coding DNA: TGCAGTGCTAGAGACGACTCCCGAAAGACCCAGTACTTC. Translated, it gives CSARDDSRKTQYF.

V is TRBV7-9 and J is TRBJ2-2; 9 nucleotides agree with TRBD2. Germline-derived CDR1 and CDR2 are SEHNR and FQNEAQ (reference sequence). This CDR3 is built from 17 residues. V was pared by 1 base and J by 8 bases, with 11 bases of the junction left unmatched. CDR3 nucleotides: TGTGCCAGCAGCTTAGACCTGGGACTAGCACTTCCGGGGGAGCTGTTTTTT. It yields the protein CASSLDLGLALPGELFF. The full variable domain, rest sourced from reference TRBV7-9 and TRBJ2-2, is DTGVSQNPRHKITKRGQNVTFRCDPISEHNRLYWYRQTLGQGPEFLTYFQNEAQLEKSRLLSDRFSAERPKGSFSTLEIQRTEQGDSAMYLCASSLDLGLALPGELFFGEGSRLTVL.

This clonotype was picked up many times. The rearrangement links TRBV10-3 to TRBJ2-7; 9 bases map to TRBD2. The CDR3 is 13 residues long. Trimming at V came to 10 bases and at J to 3 bases, leaving 7 bases not matched to a gene. The germline V gene has CDR1 ENHRY and CDR2 SYGVKD. The DNA of the CDR3 is TGTGCCACCTTAGCGGGAGAAATCTACGAGCAGTACTTC. This sequence encodes CATLAGEIYEQYF.

This clonotype was seen at least ten times. The chain couples TRBV10-2 to TRBJ1-6, with 7 bases identical to TRBD1. V lost 7 bases, J lost 9 bases, and 9 bases stayed unmatched. Germline lookup yields CDR1 WSHSY and CDR2 SAAADI. The CDR3 totals 14 residues. In nucleotides, the CDR3 is TGCGCCAGCATCCCGGGAAGGGGGCGTTCACCCCTCCACTTT. Encoded protein: CASIPGRGRSPLHF.

This clonotype was seen at least ten times. The chain employs TRBV10-3 and TRBJ2-7; 10 positions match TRBD1. The junction had 2 bases not matched to a gene; V was cut back by 4 bases and J by 5 bases. Germline loops: CDR1 ENHRY, CDR2 SYGVKD. There are 13 residues in the CDR3. The CDR3 is CAISGQGADEQYF. Written as DNA, the CDR3 is TGTGCCATCAGTGGACAGGGGGCCGACGAGCAGTACTTC.